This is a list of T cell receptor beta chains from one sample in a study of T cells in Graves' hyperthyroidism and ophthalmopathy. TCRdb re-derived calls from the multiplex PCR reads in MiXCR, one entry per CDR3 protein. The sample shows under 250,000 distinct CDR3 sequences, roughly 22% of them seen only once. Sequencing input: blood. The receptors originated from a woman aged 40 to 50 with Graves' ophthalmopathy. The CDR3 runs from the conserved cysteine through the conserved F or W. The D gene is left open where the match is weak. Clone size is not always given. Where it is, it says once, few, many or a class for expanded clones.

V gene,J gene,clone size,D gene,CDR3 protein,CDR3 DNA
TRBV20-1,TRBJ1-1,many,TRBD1,CSATGGTEAFF,TGCAGTGCCACAGGGGGCACTGAAGCTTTCTTT
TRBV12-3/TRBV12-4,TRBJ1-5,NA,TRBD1,CASKWGQTSNQPQHF,TGTGCCAGCAAGTGGGGACAGACTAGCAATCAGCCCCAGCATTTT
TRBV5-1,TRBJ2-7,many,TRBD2,CASSSGLAGPRDEQYF,TGCGCCAGCAGCTCGGGACTAGCGGGGCCCAGGGACGAGCAGTACTTC
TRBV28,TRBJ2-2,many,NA,CAARGGANTGELFF,TGTGCCGCTAGGGGCGGAGCGAACACCGGGGAGCTGTTTTTT
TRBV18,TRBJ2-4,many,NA,CASSPGGGTKNIQYF,TGTGCCAGCTCACCGGGAGGGGGCACAAAAAACATTCAGTACTTC
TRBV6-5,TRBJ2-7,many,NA,CASSYSTRSSYEQYF,TGTGCCAGCAGTTACTCTACTCGTAGCTCCTACGAGCAGTACTTC
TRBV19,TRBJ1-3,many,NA,CASSPTGGPGNTIYF,TGTGCCAGTAGTCCGACGGGCGGGCCTGGAAACACCATATATTTT
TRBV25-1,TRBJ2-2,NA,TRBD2,CASSESGDTGELFF,TGTGCCAGCAGTGAAAGCGGGGACACCGGGGAGCTGTTTTTT
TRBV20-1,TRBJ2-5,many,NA,CSARDYSGSMETQYF,TGCAGTGCTAGAGATTATTCAGGGTCAATGGAGACCCAGTACTTC
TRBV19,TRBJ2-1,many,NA,CASSIERDPYNEQFF,TGTGCCAGTAGTATAGAACGGGACCCTTACAATGAGCAGTTCTTC
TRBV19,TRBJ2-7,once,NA,CAVGRDETYEQYF,TGTGCCGTGGGTCGGGACGAGACCTACGAGCAGTACTTC
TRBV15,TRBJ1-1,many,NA,CATSRGAGGGTEAFF,TGTGCCACCAGCAGAGGGGCAGGCGGGGGCACTGAAGCTTTCTTT
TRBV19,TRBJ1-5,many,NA,CASRDPVDQPQHF,TGTGCCAGCCGGGATCCAGTTGATCAGCCCCAGCATTTT
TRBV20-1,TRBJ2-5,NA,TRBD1,CSAGRDRGQEETQYF,TGCAGTGCTGGCCGGGACAGGGGGCAAGAAGAGACCCAGTACTTC
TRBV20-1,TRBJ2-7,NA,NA,CSASHGTSYEQYF,TGCAGTGCTAGTCACGGTACCTCCTACGAGCAGTACTTC
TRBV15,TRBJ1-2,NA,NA,CATSREVVGHGYTF,TGTGCCACCAGCAGAGAAGTTGTGGGTCATGGCTACACCTTC
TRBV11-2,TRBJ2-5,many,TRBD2,CASSLSSGRGQETQYF,TGTGCCAGCAGCTTGAGTAGCGGGAGGGGCCAAGAGACCCAGTACTTC
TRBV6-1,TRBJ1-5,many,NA,CASKPQGTNNQPQHF,TGTGCCAGCAAACCGCAGGGGACGAACAATCAGCCCCAGCATTTT
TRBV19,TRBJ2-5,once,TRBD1,CASSPQGAVETQYF,TGTGCCAGTAGTCCCCAGGGGGCGGTTGAGACCCAGTACTTC
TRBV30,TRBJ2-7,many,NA,CAWGVSYEQYF,TGTGCCTGGGGCGTGAGTTACGAGCAGTACTTC
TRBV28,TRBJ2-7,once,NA,CASSSYWASRWNEQYF,TGTGCCAGCAGTTCCTACTGGGCCAGCCGATGGAACGAGCAGTACTTC
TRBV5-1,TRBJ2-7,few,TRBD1,CASSLDEGAREQYF,TGCGCCAGCAGCTTGGACGAGGGGGCGAGGGAGCAGTACTTC